Listed below are T cell receptor beta chains from one sample, sequenced in a study of cytomegalovirus exposure and HLA in healthy donors. The table came from immunoSEQ multiplex PCR; TCRdb's copy has only in-frame clones and leaves some out. The data show some 65,000 clones, approximately 78% seen once. The sequenced sample was PBMCs. These receptors originate from a girl under 18 in good health and CMV-seropositive. Both conserved end residues are part of each CDR3. A D gene is named only where the DNA matches it firmly. Size is stated for part of the rows, as once, few or many counts, or as a class when the clone is expanded.

j_gene	v_gene	abundance	d_gene	CDR3nt	CDR3aa
TRBJ1-5	TRBV5-6	NA	TRBD1	TGTGCCAGCAGCTCCCCGGGACAGCAGCCCCAGCATTTT	CASSSPGQQPQHF
TRBJ1-6	TRBV10-1	few	NA	TGCGCCAGCAGTGAGTCGTCGGGTAATTCACCCCTCCACTTT	CASSESSGNSPLHF
TRBJ1-1	TRBV9	once	NA	TGTGCCAGCAGCGTAGAAGGGGACACTGAAGCTTTCTTT	CASSVEGDTEAFF
TRBJ1-1	TRBV4-3	NA	NA	TGCGCCAGCAGCCAAGATTCGGGGCCCGGCGGGAGTTACACTGAAGCTTTCTTT	CASSQDSGPGGSYTEAFF
TRBJ1-2	TRBV2	NA	NA	TGTGCCAGCAGTGCCCGAGCGGGAGACATCTCTCAAGGCTACACCTTC	CASSARAGDISQGYTF
TRBJ2-7	TRBV9	NA	TRBD2	TGTGCCAGCAGCGTAGGTTCTAGCGGTTACGAGCAGTACTTC	CASSVGSSGYEQYF
TRBJ1-1	TRBV30	NA	NA	TGTGCCTGGAGTTCACAGGGGAACACTGAAGCTTTCTTT	CAWSSQGNTEAFF
TRBJ2-7	TRBV11-2	NA	TRBD1	TGTGCCAGCAGCTTAGGGACAGGGGGCATGGGCGAGCAGTACTTC	CASSLGTGGMGEQYF
TRBJ2-2	TRBV5-1	NA	NA	TGCGCCAGCAGCCTCGACACTCTGTACACCGGGGAGCTGTTTTTT	CASSLDTLYTGELFF
TRBJ2-2	TRBV30	NA	TRBD1	TGTGCCGGATACAGGGGCACCGGGGAGCTGTTTTTT	CAGYRGTGELFF
TRBJ1-1	TRBV10-3	NA	NA	TGTGCCATCAGTGATGGGGGGTACCCTGAAGCTTTCTTT	CAISDGGYPEAFF
TRBJ1-2	TRBV6-1	NA	NA	TGTGCCAGCAGTTTTGATCGGTCAGCGAACTATGGCTACACCTTC	CASSFDRSANYGYTF
TRBJ1-3	TRBV5-1	NA	TRBD1	TGCGCCAGCAGCATCCAACAGGGGTCTGGAAACACCATATATTTT	CASSIQQGSGNTIYF
TRBJ2-7	TRBV4-1	NA	NA	TGCGCCAGCAGCCAAGGGGGCAGTGGTTACGAGCAGTACTTC	CASSQGGSGYEQYF
TRBJ2-3	TRBV29-1	NA	TRBD2	TGCAGCGTTGAAGCGGGGGGGTTATATACGCAGTATTTT	CSVEAGGLYTQYF
TRBJ1-3	TRBV4-1	NA	NA	TGCGCCAGCAGCCAATACAGGGAGCGGGGAAACACCATATATTTT	CASSQYRERGNTIYF
TRBJ2-7	TRBV10-3	NA	NA	TGTGCCATCAGTGCATCCTACGAGCAGTACTTC	CAISASYEQYF
TRBJ2-2	TRBV15	NA	NA	TGTGCCACCAGCAGAGACAGGGTGCAAACCGGGGAGCTGTTTTTT	CATSRDRVQTGELFF
TRBJ2-5	TRBV30	NA	NA	TGTGCCTGGAGTGAGACCGCCGGGGCCCAGTACTTC	CAWSETAGAQYF
TRBJ1-3	TRBV30	NA	NA	TGTGCCTGGAGTGTGGGACACCGGATCGCACCCTCCTATTTT	CAWSVGHRIAPSYF
TRBJ1-2	TRBV30	NA	NA	TGTGCCTGGGCGGAGTTTTTTAACTATGGCTACACCTTC	CAWAEFFNYGYTF
TRBJ2-1	TRBV13	NA	NA	TGTGCCAGCAGCTTACACGGCGGTGCCTACAATGAGCAGTTCTTC	CASSLHGGAYNEQFF
TRBJ2-1	TRBV7-9	NA	NA	TGTGCCAGCAGAGGGAGCAGGACCAACAATGAGCAGTTCTTC	CASRGSRTNNEQFF
TRBJ2-2	TRBV10-2	NA	TRBD2	TGCGCCGTAGGACTAGCGGGAGTAATTAGCGGGGAGCTGTTTTTT	CAVGLAGVISGELFF
TRBJ2-7	TRBV20-1	NA	TRBD2	TGTGCTGGGGGGGACCCTTACGAGCAGTACTTC	CAGGDPYEQYF
TRBJ1-2	TRBV4-3	once	TRBD1	TGCGCCAGCAGCCAGGACAGGGCGGACTATGGCTACACCTTC	CASSQDRADYGYTF
TRBJ2-5	TRBV9	NA	NA	TGTGCCAGCAGTGTAAGCCCCCCAGAGACCCAGTACTTC	CASSVSPPETQYF
TRBJ2-7	TRBV4-2	NA	NA	TGTGCCAGCAGCCCCACCCGAGGGGGCTCCTACGAGCAGTACTTC	CASSPTRGGSYEQYF
TRBJ1-5	TRBV15	NA	TRBD1	TGTGCCACCAGCAGGGAAACAGGGGGCGGGCAGCCCCAGCATTTT	CATSRETGGGQPQHF
TRBJ2-7	TRBV5-1	once	NA	TGCGCCAGCAGCCCGGGACTGGAGGGGTACGAGCAGTACTTC	CASSPGLEGYEQYF
TRBJ1-2	TRBV28	NA	NA	TGTGCCAGCAGAGTTTGGCCTCTACAGGAGCACAACTATGGCTACACCTTC	CASRVWPLQEHNYGYTF
TRBJ2-7	TRBV19	NA	TRBD2	TGTGCCAGTAGTCACGGGACTAGCGAGCAGTACTTC	CASSHGTSEQYF
TRBJ2-5	TRBV5-1	NA	TRBD1	TGCGCCAGCAGCGGGACAGGGGGCGGAGGGGAGACCCAGTACTTC	CASSGTGGGGETQYF
TRBJ1-5	TRBV15	NA	NA	TGTGCCACCAGCAGAGGCGGGACGGTTAATCAGCCCCAGCATTTT	CATSRGGTVNQPQHF
TRBJ2-7	TRBV2	NA	NA	TGTGCCAGCAGCTGGAGCTCCTACGAGCAGTACTTC	CASSWSSYEQYF
TRBJ2-2	TRBV6-5	NA	TRBD1	TGTGCCAGCAGTCGACAGGGGGTCGGGGGCGGGGAGCTGTTTTTT	CASSRQGVGGGELFF
TRBJ2-3	TRBV18	NA	NA	TGTGCCAGCTCACCGTACAGCCCTAGGGGAGATACGCAGTATTTT	CASSPYSPRGDTQYF
TRBJ2-7	TRBV6-1	NA	NA	TGTGCCAGCAGTGAGATCAACAGGGAAAGGTCCGAGCAGTACTTC	CASSEINRERSEQYF